This T cell receptor (beta chain) appears in the sequencing data of a study of T-cell memory formation after mild COVID-19. General study points: Clones that contracted from day 15 to 85 were balanced CD4/CD8, while later expanders leaned CD4+. Researchers found some responding clones in pre-infection memory, a sign that cross-reactive memory joined. CD4+ contracting clones lay mainly in CM and EM, CD8+ ones in EMRA.

Constant-segment primers served in 5'RACE that generated TCR alpha and TCR beta cDNA libraries bearing sample barcodes and UMIs. TCRdb itself ran the 5' RACE reads through MiXCR, one entry per CDR3 protein. The data show 360,000 or so distinct CDR3 sequences, with around 27% seen just once and roughly 14% held by the top ten. This clonotype has a handful of counts. As yet, its antigen is unknown. The CDR3 length is 17 residues. With V trimmed by 0 bases and J by 2 bases, 9 bases remained unmatched. CDR1 and CDR2 (germline): LNHNV, YYDKDF (reference sequence). The rearrangement links TRBV15 to TRBJ2-5; 7 positions match TRBD1. The source of this sequence is an adult woman who had mild COVID-19 (a few samples of this study predate the infection). Cell type and time point are not known. Sequencing used PBMCs or a T cell subset sorted from them (not recorded which). In DNA, the CDR3 is TGTGCCACCAGCAGAGATAGGGCTACGGGACAGCAAGAGACCCAGTACTTC. Its translation is CATSRDRATGQQETQYF.